One sample yielded the 27 T cell receptor beta chains listed below, sequenced in a study of cytomegalovirus exposure and HLA in healthy donors. Here immunoSEQ multiplex PCR was the method, and the copy in TCRdb shows in-frame clones only, minus some. Among 70,000 to 75,000 clones listed, about 94% were seen once. The sample taken for sequencing was PBMCs. The receptor source for this set is a woman aged 18 to 35 in good health and CMV-seronegative.

This clone showed up just once. The chain combines TRBV11-2 with TRBJ2-7, with TRBD2 identical over 12 bases. Trimming at V came to 6 bases and at J to 4 bases, leaving 7 bases not matched to a gene. The germline CDR1 and CDR2 sequences are SGHAT and FQNNGV. This CDR3 is built from 15 residues. CDR3 in amino acids: CASRRLAGAVYEQYF. The CDR3 DNA is TGTGCCAGCAGACGACTAGCGGGGGCGGTGTACGAGCAGTACTTC.

V usage is TRBV2 and J usage is TRBJ2-1; TRBD1 agrees at 7 bases. V trimming: 1 base; J trimming: 7 bases; junction bases outside the gene matches: 7. This CDR3 is 15 amino acids long. The V gene's germline CDR1 is SNHLY and CDR2 FYNNEI. The CDR3 DNA follows: TGTGCCAGCAGTGAAGAAGGACAGACAGGGAATGAGCAGTTCTTC. Its protein product is CASSEEGQTGNEQFF.

The chain carries TRBV29-1 and TRBJ2-2, with 11 nucleotides matching TRBD1. CDR1 SQVTM and CDR2 ANQGSEA come from the germline V gene. The CDR3 is 14 amino acids. Unmatched junction bases numbered 1, after V lost 0 bases and J lost 7 bases. The CDR3 protein is CSVEDGTGGGELFF. CDR3 bases: TGCAGCGTTGAAGACGGGACAGGGGGCGGGGAGCTGTTTTTT.

The genes are TRBV5-1 and TRBJ1-2; 8 bases are a match to TRBD1. Germline V CDR1 and CDR2: SGHRS, YFSETQ. J gave up 0 bases and V 3 bases, and 4 bases lay outside the gene matches. This CDR3 is 15 amino acids long. The CDR3 reads CASSWTGPSNYGYTF. The CDR3 coding sequence is TGCGCCAGCAGCTGGACAGGGCCATCTAACTATGGCTACACCTTC. The variable domain in full, with the rest retrieved from reference TRBV5-1 and TRBJ1-2, is KAGVTQTPRYLIKTRGQQVTLSCSPISGHRSVSWYQQTPGQGLQFLFEYFSETQRNKGNFPGRFSGRQFSNSRSEMNVSTLELGDSALYLCASSWTGPSNYGYTFGSGTRLTVV.

The V call is TRBV7-8, the J call TRBJ1-2; 9 bases match TRBD1. The CDR3 runs 16 residues. V dropped 1 base and J dropped 0; count of bases not matched to a gene: 3. In germline, CDR1 is SGHVS, CDR2 FQNEAQ. CDR3 region: CASSLGTGASNYGYTF. DNA for the CDR3: TGTGCCAGCAGCTTAGGGACAGGGGCTTCTAACTATGGCTACACCTTC.

This CDR3 reads CASSPSRSGNTIYF. The CDR3 DNA follows: TGTGCCAGCAGTCCTTCACGGTCTGGAAACACCATATATTTT. The chain employs TRBV27 and TRBJ1-3; D unresolved. V was shortened by 5 bases and J by 1 base, with 9 bases between the two germline ends. Germline assignment: CDR1 MNHEY and CDR2 SMNVEV (reference sequence). The CDR3 length is 14 residues.

The chain employs TRBV4-3 and TRBJ1-2; no clear D gene. V lost 0 bases and J lost 0, with 14 bases in between. Germline values: CDR1 LGHNA, CDR2 YSLEER. The CDR3 runs to 17 residues. CDR3 sequence: CASSQDLGIGTNYGYTF. In DNA, the CDR3 is TGCGCCAGCAGCCAAGATCTAGGTATCGGGACTAACTATGGCTACACCTTC.

This chain joins TRBV10-3 and TRBJ2-1; 9 bases align to TRBD2. CDR3 length equals 19 residues. Germline trimming cut 2 bases from V and 9 bases from J; bases unmatched to any gene: 20. Looked up from germline, CDR1 is ENHRY and CDR2 is SYGVKD. CDR3 protein: CAISETSHRLAGGPFEQFF. The CDR3 coding sequence is TGTGCCATCAGTGAGACATCCCACCGATTGGCGGGAGGGCCCTTTGAGCAGTTCTTC.

The chain recombines TRBV15 with TRBJ1-1; the D gene is possibly TRBD1 (6 bases). The CDR3 loop spans 13 amino acids. Germline V gene sequence: CDR1 LNHNV, CDR2 YYDKDF (reference sequence). V was cut by 3 bases and J by 4 bases, with 9 bases left in between. The CDR3 spells CATSRDSGTEAFF. CDR3 bases: TGTGCCACCAGCAGGGACAGCGGCACTGAAGCTTTCTTT.

The chain couples TRBV21-1 to TRBJ2-7; the DNA was not used to check the table's D call, TRBD2. TRBV21-1 is a pseudogene segment. The CDR3 is 17 residues long. As DNA, the CDR3 is TGTGCCAGCAGCATCTGGGGAGGACATCAATCCTCCTACGAGCAGTACTTC. Amino acids: CASSIWGGHQSSYEQYF.

The rearrangement links TRBV2 to TRBJ2-2; 7 bases are a match to TRBD1. The CDR3 has 12 amino acids. Germline lookup yields CDR1 SNHLY and CDR2 FYNNEI. V dropped 5 bases and J dropped 6; count of bases not matched to a gene: 0. The chain's CDR3 is CASSTGAGELFF. The CDR3 coding sequence is TGTGCCAGCAGTACAGGGGCCGGGGAGCTGTTTTTT.

The chain couples TRBV6-4 to TRBJ2-2; D perhaps matches TRBD2 (6 bases). The germline V and J ends were trimmed by 4 bases and 3 bases, with 6 bases remaining between them. This CDR3 is 13 amino acids long. Germline values: CDR1 MRHNA, CDR2 SNTAGT. The CDR3 is CASSGGDTGELFF. The CDR3 DNA sequence: TGTGCCAGCAGTGGCGGGGACACCGGGGAGCTGTTTTTT.

The chain joins TRBV7-8 to TRBJ2-3; 8 nucleotides line up with TRBD2. The CDR3 is 16 amino acids. Germline lookup yields CDR1 SGHVS and CDR2 FQNEAQ. J was trimmed by 4 bases and V by 1 base; bases with no gene match: 7. CDR3 coding DNA: TGTGCCAGCAGCTTAGTGCCCCGGGGGGGCTCAGATACGCAGTATTTT. Amino acid sequence: CASSLVPRGGSDTQYF.

The rearrangement joins TRBV5-6 to TRBJ1-5; tentatively, D is TRBD1 (6 bases). CDR1 is SGHDT, CDR2 YYEEEE, per germline. Trimming shortened V by 4 bases and J by 6 bases, and 20 bases separated the two germline ends. This CDR3 is 16 amino acids long. The CDR3 reads CASSPYKTQGSQPQHF. The CDR3 nucleotides read TGTGCCAGCAGCCCCTATAAAACACAGGGAAGTCAGCCCCAGCATTTT. The variable domain in full, completed from reference TRBV5-6 and TRBJ1-5, reads DAGVTQSPTHLIKTRGQQVTLRCSPKSGHDTVSWYQQALGQGPQFIFQYYEEEERQRGNFPDRFSGHQFPNYSSELNVNALLLGDSALYLCASSPYKTQGSQPQHFGDGTRLSIL.

The chain is built from TRBV4-3 and TRBJ2-5, with a weak D call TRBD1 (5 bases). The CDR3 has 17 residues. V was clipped by 1 base and J by 1 base, with 16 bases between them. CDR1 is LGHNA and CDR2 is YSLEER in the germline V gene. This chain's CDR3 is CASSQGSNTGFQETQYF. Here the CDR3 DNA reads TGCGCCAGCAGCCAAGGGTCAAATACAGGCTTCCAAGAGACCCAGTACTTC.

The chain is built from TRBV15 and TRBJ1-4; 7 bases are shared with TRBD1. This CDR3 is built from 16 residues. Losses at the gene ends were 5 bases for V and 3 bases for J; bases not matched to a gene: 9. Germline CDR1 is LNHNV and CDR2 is YYDKDF (reference sequence). CDR3 in DNA: TGTGCCACCAGCGTCGACAGGGCCGGGGCTAATGAAAAACTGTTTTTT. It is translated as CATSVDRAGANEKLFF.

The chain recombines TRBV27 with TRBJ2-5; a weak D match, TRBD2 (7 bases). Germline loops: CDR1 MNHEY, CDR2 SMNVEV (reference sequence). CDR3 length: 15 residues. V was pared by 9 bases and J by 5 bases, with 22 bases between. CDR3 protein: CASLHYGGPGETQYF. The CDR3 region has the DNA TGTGCCAGTCTGCATTACGGGGGGCCGGGGGAGACCCAGTACTTC.

The rearrangement joins TRBV9 to TRBJ1-3; D gene ambiguous. The germline CDR1 and CDR2 sequences are SGDLS and YYNGEE. Trimming removed 1 base at V and 2 bases at J, with 19 bases between. The CDR3 totals 18 residues. The chain's CDR3 is CASSVPRDLGEAGNTIYF. The CDR3 DNA reads TGTGCCAGCAGCGTACCGAGAGACCTCGGTGAGGCTGGAAACACCATATATTTT.

The chain links TRBV7-9 to TRBJ2-2, with TRBD2 as a possible D gene (5 bases). V lost 7 bases to trimming and J lost 6 bases, with 15 bases between them. The germline CDR1 and CDR2 sequences are SEHNR and FQNEAQ (reference sequence). CDR3 size: 14 residues. This CDR3 reads CASTERGYPGELFF. CDR3 nucleotide sequence: TGTGCCAGCACCGAGCGAGGGTATCCCGGGGAGCTGTTTTTT.

The V and J genes are TRBV5-6 and TRBJ1-2, with 10 bases fitting TRBD1. The CDR3 contains 15 residues. CDR1 SGHDT and CDR2 YYEEEE come from the germline V gene. Trimming took 6 bases from V and 2 from J; bases not matched to a gene: 7. The CDR3 protein is CASTETGGSNYGYTF. In DNA form, the CDR3 reads TGTGCCAGCACCGAGACAGGGGGCTCCAACTATGGCTACACCTTC.

The rearrangement joins TRBV7-8 to TRBJ1-3, with D possibly TRBD1 on 5 matching bases. CDR1 is SGHVS, CDR2 FQNEAQ, per germline. V was cut by 1 base and J by 1 base, with 11 bases left in between. The CDR3 contains 16 residues. The CDR3 DNA reads as TGTGCCAGCAGCTTAGGTCCCGACAGATCTGGAAACACCATATATTTT. Encoded protein: CASSLGPDRSGNTIYF.

This clone was observed a single time. The chain has TRBV11-2 and TRBJ1-4, with D unresolved. Between the trimmed V and J ends, which lost 2 bases and 0 bases, there was a span of 4 bases. The length of the CDR3 is 14 residues. CDR1 is SGHAT and CDR2 is FQNNGV in the germline V gene. CDR3: CASSLTATNEKLFF. In DNA form, the CDR3 reads TGTGCCAGCAGCTTAACGGCAACTAATGAAAAACTGTTTTTT. Full variable domain (rest looked up from reference TRBV11-2 and TRBJ1-4): EAGVAQSPRYKIIEKRQSVAFWCNPISGHATLYWYQQILGQGPKLLIQFQNNGVVDDSQLPKDRFSAERLKGVDSTLKIQPAKLEDSAVYLCASSLTATNEKLFFGSGTQLSVL.

CDR3 DNA sequence: TGTGCCAGCAGTCGAGGTCGGGGTTCCTACGAGCAGTACTTC. The encoded protein is CASSRGRGSYEQYF. The genes are TRBV28 and TRBJ2-7; D is perhaps TRBD2 (5 bases). V was shortened by 5 bases and J by 1 base, with 12 bases between the two germline ends. Germline V gene lookup returns CDR1 MDHEN and CDR2 SYDVKM. The CDR3 extends over 14 amino acids.

V usage is TRBV25-1 and J usage is TRBJ2-2, with 8 bases lining up with TRBD1. CDR1 is MGHDK and CDR2 is SYGVNS in the germline V gene. The CDR3 is 13 amino acids. With 8 bases clipped from V and 6 bases from J, the junction kept 5 bases outside the gene matches. CDR3 DNA: TGTGCCAGCCAGCAGGGGGCGGCCGGGGAGCTGTTTTTT. Translation: CASQQGAAGELFF.

V usage is TRBV7-2 and J usage is TRBJ2-3, with 7 nucleotides matching TRBD2. The V and J ends lost 5 bases and 2 bases, in that order; junction bases with no gene match: 7. The CDR3 has 15 amino acids. Per the germline V gene, CDR1 is SGHTA and CDR2 is FQGNSA. CDR3 in amino acids: CASSAAGRATDTQYF. The CDR3 DNA follows: TGTGCCAGCAGCGCGGCGGGGAGGGCCACAGATACGCAGTATTTT.

The rearrangement joins TRBV12-5 to TRBJ2-5, with a possible D match to TRBD1 (6 bases). The CDR3 runs to 15 residues. V lost 2 bases and J lost 1, with 11 bases in between. Looked up from germline, CDR1 is LGHNT and CDR2 is FRNRAP. CDR3 nucleotide sequence: TGTGCTAGTGGTTTGACAGGGTACTCCCAAGAGACCCAGTACTTC. It specifies CASGLTGYSQETQYF. The full variable domain, rest sourced from reference TRBV12-5 and TRBJ2-5, is DARVTQTPRHKVTEMGQEVTMRCQPILGHNTVFWYRQTMMQGLELLAYFRNRAPLDDSGMPKDRFSAEMPDATLATLKIQPSEPRDSAVYFCASGLTGYSQETQYFGPGTRLLVL.

The chain employs TRBV27 and TRBJ1-1, with 9 nucleotides matching TRBD1. V lost 2 bases and J lost 5; bases outside the gene matches: 3. This CDR3 has 14 residues. From germline, CDR1 is MNHEY and CDR2 SMNVEV (reference sequence). CDR3 region: CASSLTGGRTEAFF. The CDR3 nucleotides read TGTGCCAGCAGTTTAACAGGGGGCAGGACTGAAGCTTTCTTT.